This T cell receptor (beta chain) was recorded in a study of blood T cell repertoires in COVID-19. Overall study: COVID-19 samples, acute and convalescent, were from the United States, Italy and Spain. Sample material is recorded as cDNA or gDNA derived from T cells, B-cell-depleted T cells, or PBMCs.

Patients in Seattle were enrolled during active infection, then followed longitudinally. Germline CDR1 SGHDT, CDR2 YYEEEE. V lost 1 base, J lost 8 bases, and 9 bases lay in between. This CDR3 is built from 12 residues. As processed by the authors: Counts of nucleated cells, estimated from reference gene primer amplification, were obtained. The method was immunoSEQ multiplex PCR; TCRdb's version includes in-frame clones alone and lacks a portion of them. That table furnishes V, J and clone size, whereas the DNA furnished D and trimming. The repertoire has roughly 190,000 clones, 84% of them found once; the top ten carry more than 14%.

The chain employs TRBV5-6 and TRBJ1-2; unclear D gene. Sequenced input: peripheral blood. The TCR originated in a woman in her 70s with COVID-19, enrolled during active disease. Here the CDR3 DNA reads TGTGCCAGCAGCTTGACAGACCGAGGCTACACCTTC. It specifies CASSLTDRGYTF.